A single sample gave rise to the 21 T cell receptor beta chains below, sequenced in a study of cytomegalovirus exposure and HLA in healthy donors. Primers: 60 Vbeta forward and 13 Jbeta reverse. Some clones are missing from TCRdb's copy, which holds only in-frame ones; the method was immunoSEQ multiplex PCR. The table has just over 200,000 clones, almost 70% seen once. Sequenced material: PBMCs. These receptors were obtained from a man in his forties in good health and CMV-seropositive.

The gene calls are TRBV5-4 and TRBJ2-7; D is uncertain. Trimming left V 2 bases short and J 0 bases short, with 9 bases between. This CDR3 is 14 amino acids long. Looked up from germline, CDR1 is SGHNT and CDR2 is YYREEE (reference sequence). The DNA of the CDR3 is TGTGCCAGCAGCTTAGACACGAGCTCCTACGAGCAGTACTTC. Translating it yields CASSLDTSSYEQYF.

The rearrangement links TRBV5-6 to TRBJ2-7; D is undetermined. This CDR3 has 12 amino acids. Trimming took off 0 bases at V and 2 bases at J, with 3 bases between the two ends. Germline V gene lookup returns CDR1 SGHDT and CDR2 YYEEEE. The CDR3 DNA sequence: TGTGCCAGCAGCTTGGAGCCCTACGAGCAGTACTTC. Amino acids: CASSLEPYEQYF.

The J gene is TRBJ2-3, the V gene TRBV5-1; weak D call: TRBD2 (6 bases). This CDR3 spans 15 amino acids. Looked up from germline, CDR1 is SGHRS and CDR2 is YFSETQ. V was pared by 8 bases and J by 2 bases, with 18 bases between. In DNA, the CDR3 is TGCGCCAGTACGGAATCCGGGAGACCCACAGATACGCAGTATTTT. This encodes CASTESGRPTDTQYF. The variable domain in full, with the rest retrieved from reference TRBV5-1 and TRBJ2-3, is KAGVTQTPRYLIKTRGQQVTLSCSPISGHRSVSWYQQTPGQGLQFLFEYFSETQRNKGNFPGRFSGRQFSNSRSEMNVSTLELGDSALYLCASTESGRPTDTQYFGPGTRLTVL.

The gene calls are TRBV5-5 and TRBJ1-1; D is perhaps TRBD1 (5 bases). Trimming left V 0 bases short and J 0 bases short, with 6 bases between. The CDR3 is made up of 14 amino acids. Per the germline V gene, CDR1 is SGHKS and CDR2 is YYEKEE (reference sequence). CDR3 protein: CASSLETVNTEAFF. The CDR3 DNA reads TGTGCCAGCAGCTTGGAGACAGTGAACACTGAAGCTTTCTTT. The whole variable domain, filled in from reference TRBV5-5 and TRBJ1-1, reads DAGVTQSPTHLIKTRGQQVTLRCSPISGHKSVSWYQQVLGQGPQFIFQYYEKEERGRGNFPDRFSARQFPNYSSELNVNALLLGDSALYLCASSLETVNTEAFFGQGTRLTVV.

The rearrangement joins TRBV6-1 to TRBJ2-4; 9 bases map to TRBD2. Germline trimming cut 1 base from V and 0 bases from J; bases unmatched to any gene: 4. Germline V gene lookup returns CDR1 MNHNS and CDR2 SASEGT. This CDR3 comprises 17 residues. DNA for the CDR3: TGTGCCAGCAGTGAAGGTGCGGGGGGGCCAGCCAAAAACATTCAGTACTTC. Residues: CASSEGAGGPAKNIQYF.

This rearrangement joins TRBV2 to TRBJ2-3; D unresolved. The CDR3 totals 14 residues. The ends were cut back, 6 bases at V and 3 bases at J, with 13 bases in the middle. Per the germline V gene, CDR1 is SNHLY and CDR2 is FYNNEI. The CDR3 sequence: CASSRVSPTDTQYF. The DNA of the CDR3 is TGTGCCAGCAGCCGGGTAAGCCCTACAGATACGCAGTATTTT.

The rearrangement links TRBV19 to TRBJ2-3; no definite D call. The CDR3 consists of 15 residues. The ends were cut back, 3 bases at V and 2 bases at J, with 12 bases in the middle. Germline V lookup: CDR1 LNHDA, CDR2 SQIVND (reference sequence). This CDR3 is CASSIGPVHTDTQYF. As DNA, the CDR3 is TGTGCCAGTAGTATTGGGCCAGTCCACACAGATACGCAGTATTTT.

The chain joins TRBV6-5 to TRBJ2-2, with 8 bases aligning to TRBD1. The germline V gene encodes CDR1 MNHEY and CDR2 SVGAGI. V lost 8 bases to trimming and J lost 5 bases; unmatched junction nucleotides: 4. The CDR3 totals 13 residues. This CDR3 is CASLRTGTGELFF. The CDR3 nucleotides read TGTGCCAGCCTAAGGACAGGGACCGGGGAGCTGTTTTTT.

There are a few counts of this clone. V usage is TRBV4-2 and J usage is TRBJ1-6; 11 bases are a match to TRBD1. The CDR3 runs 17 residues. The junction had 12 bases not matched to a gene; V was cut back by 4 bases and J by 10 bases. Per the germline V gene, CDR1 is LGHNA and CDR2 is YNFKEQ. Here the CDR3 DNA reads TGTGCCAGCAGCCCCCGGGACAGGGGGTCTAATACGTCACCCCTCCACTTT. Translating gives CASSPRDRGSNTSPLHF.

Written as DNA, the CDR3 is TGTGCCAGCAGCGGAGGACAGGGGCCCCGGAACACTGAAGCTTTCTTT. It is translated as CASSGGQGPRNTEAFF. This chain joins TRBV9 and TRBJ1-1; 9 bases match TRBD1. CDR1 SGDLS and CDR2 YYNGEE come from the germline V gene. Trimming at V came to 3 bases and at J to 1 base, leaving 7 bases not matched to a gene. This CDR3 is 16 amino acids long.

This chain uses TRBV10-3 with TRBJ2-1, with TRBD2 as a possible D gene (6 bases). This CDR3 is 15 amino acids long. CDR1 is ENHRY and CDR2 is SYGVKD in the germline V gene. V dropped 0 bases and J dropped 7 bases, with 13 bases sitting between them. CDR3 nucleotide sequence: TGTGCCATCAGTGAGTCCCTTGAGGGGAGGAATGAGCAGTTCTTC. Protein product: CAISESLEGRNEQFF.

CDR3 in DNA: TGTGCCAGCAGTAACACCGGGACAAGCGAGCAGTACTTC. Translating gives CASSNTGTSEQYF. The J gene is TRBJ2-7, the V gene TRBV6-4, with a possible D match to TRBD1 (6 bases). The V gene's germline CDR1 is MRHNA and CDR2 SNTAGT. V lost 5 bases, J lost 6 bases, and 14 bases lay in between. CDR3 length: 13 amino acids.

V gene TRBV4-1 combines with J gene TRBJ1-1; D may be TRBD1 (5 bases). V was clipped by 6 bases and J by 10 bases, with 9 bases between them. Germline loops: CDR1 MGHRA, CDR2 YSYEKL. This CDR3 is built from 10 residues. CDR3 bases: TGCGCCAGCAGGGGGGGAGGAGCTTTCTTT. Translated, it gives CASRGGGAFF.

This chain joins TRBV29-1 and TRBJ2-7; 7 nucleotides match TRBD1. The V segment lost 2 bases and the J segment 7 bases; nucleotides outside the gene matches: 5. This CDR3 is built from 12 residues. CDR1 and CDR2 from the germline V gene are SQVTM and ANQGSEA. The CDR3 region is CSVEKGAREQYF. The CDR3 DNA sequence: TGCAGCGTTGAAAAGGGGGCGCGAGAGCAGTACTTC.

The rearrangement links TRBV12-5 to TRBJ2-1; 8 positions match TRBD1. The trim removed 6 bases at V and 5 bases at J, leaving 3 bases unmatched. CDR3 length: 13 amino acids. Germline CDR1 reads LGHNT; CDR2 reads FRNRAP. Here the CDR3 reads CASGSDRDNEQFF. The DNA of the CDR3 is TGTGCTAGTGGCTCGGACAGGGACAATGAGCAGTTCTTC.

The chain has TRBV19 and TRBJ2-3; 9 bases fit TRBD2. The germline V gene has CDR1 LNHDA and CDR2 SQIVND (reference sequence). V shed 7 bases and J 4 bases; nucleotides not matched to a gene: 6. The CDR3 loop spans 14 amino acids. As DNA, the CDR3 is TGTGCCAGTAAGGCGGGGGGGTTAGCAGATACGCAGTATTTT. It codes for CASKAGGLADTQYF.

The chain recombines TRBV11-2 with TRBJ2-5; tentative D call: TRBD2 (6 bases). This CDR3 is 13 amino acids long. Germline lookup yields CDR1 SGHAT and CDR2 FQNNGV. Between the trimmed V and J ends, which lost 5 bases and 4 bases, there was a span of 11 bases. Here the CDR3 DNA reads TGTGCCAGCAGCCGGGGAGGTAGAGAGACCCAGTACTTC. Translation gives CASSRGGRETQYF.

The CDR3 is CASSGQGNSPLHF. CDR3 bases: TGTGCCAGCAGTGGACAGGGTAATTCACCCCTCCACTTT. The V and J genes are TRBV5-8 and TRBJ1-6, with 8 bases aligning to TRBD1. The CDR3 length is 13 residues. V was pared by 5 bases and J by 6 bases, with 1 base of the junction left unmatched. Looked up from germline, CDR1 is SGHTS and CDR2 is YDEGEE.

The J gene is TRBJ2-7, the V gene TRBV2; D is possibly TRBD2 (6 bases). This CDR3 contains 13 residues. Germline loops: CDR1 SNHLY, CDR2 FYNNEI. Trimming took off 7 bases at V and 3 bases at J, with 13 bases between the two ends. Written as DNA, the CDR3 is TGTGCCAGCACGGTAGCGGAGATCTACGAGCAGTACTTC. It encodes CASTVAEIYEQYF.

There are a few counts of this clone. The chain couples TRBV13 to TRBJ1-5, with 7 bases matching TRBD1. V gave up 4 bases and J gave up 3 bases; unmatched junction bases: 6. Germline V lookup: CDR1 PRHDT, CDR2 FYEKMQ (reference sequence). The CDR3 covers 15 residues. This CDR3 reads CASSSRDSPNQPQHF. CDR3 DNA sequence: TGTGCCAGCAGCTCCCGGGACAGCCCCAATCAGCCCCAGCATTTT.

In its sample, this clone was seen a few times. The chain couples TRBV7-8 to TRBJ2-3; 9 positions match TRBD1. V lost 1 base, J lost 1 base, and 3 bases stayed unmatched. CDR1 and CDR2 (germline): SGHVS, FQNEAQ. This CDR3 region has 16 residues. CDR3 in DNA: TGTGCCAGCAGCTTAGGATGGACAGGGGGCACAGATACGCAGTATTTT. Translating it yields CASSLGWTGGTDTQYF. Full variable domain (outside the CDR3, taken from reference TRBV7-8 and TRBJ2-3): GAGVSQSPRYKVAKRGQDVALRCDPISGHVSLFWYQQALGQGPEFLTYFQNEAQLDKSGLPSDRFFAERPEGSVSTLKIQRTQQEDSAVYLCASSLGWTGGTDTQYFGPGTRLTVL.